A selection of T cell receptor beta chains follows, all from one sample in a study of T cell responses to AZD1222 COVID-19 vaccine. Using immunoSEQ multiplex PCR, the repertoire was profiled, and TCRdb retains in-frame clones only, with some absent. The table lists about 150,000 clones, 85% to 95% of them singletons. Material: peripheral blood, obtained 28 days after the second AZD1222 dose. The receptors were gathered from an adult who received the AZD1222 COVID-19 vaccine. CDR3s include the opening cysteine and the closing phenylalanine or tryptophan. D genes are given only for firm matches. The size entry is marked missing in some rows and otherwise reads once, few, many or a size class.

D	J	size	length	V	CDR3	DNA
TRBD2	TRBJ2-1	NA	16	TRBV6-1	CASSDPFSGGGNEQFF	TGTGCCAGCAGTGATCCCTTTAGCGGGGGTGGGAATGAGCAGTTCTTC
NA	TRBJ1-1	NA	12	TRBV6-5	CASSYRQGKAFF	TGTGCCAGCAGTTACCGGCAGGGGAAAGCTTTCTTT
NA	TRBJ1-3	NA	14	TRBV28	CASSSPSSGNTIYF	TGTGCCAGCAGTTCTCCTAGCTCTGGAAACACCATATATTTT
TRBD1	TRBJ1-2	NA	12	TRBV12-3/TRBV12-4	CASLTGGNGYTF	TGTGCCAGTTTAACAGGGGGCAACGGCTACACCTTC
NA	TRBJ2-7	NA	15	TRBV6-7	CASSYPGAATYEQYF	TGTGCCAGCAGTTACCCAGGGGCAGCTACTTACGAGCAGTACTTC
NA	TRBJ1-2	NA	15	TRBV28	CASTARDRANYGYTF	TGTGCCAGCACTGCTCGGGACCGCGCTAACTATGGCTACACCTTC
NA	TRBJ1-1	once	15	TRBV2	CASSELQSLNTEAFF	TGTGCCAGCAGTGAATTGCAGAGTTTGAACACTGAAGCTTTCTTT
TRBD1	TRBJ1-1	NA	13	TRBV9	CASSPGQTGKAFF	TGTGCCAGCAGCCCGGGTCAGACAGGGAAAGCTTTCTTT
NA	TRBJ1-1	NA	13	TRBV11-3	CASSLYGGAEAFF	TGTGCCAGCAGCTTATACGGCGGCGCTGAAGCTTTCTTT
TRBD1	TRBJ1-4	NA	14	TRBV7-8	CASSFGQGNEKLFF	TGTGCCAGCAGCTTTGGACAGGGCAATGAAAAACTGTTTTTT
TRBD1	TRBJ1-1	NA	14	TRBV9	CASSKRTGATEAFF	TGTGCCAGCAGCAAAAGGACAGGGGCGACTGAAGCTTTCTTT
TRBD1	TRBJ1-2	NA	15	TRBV5-1	CASSSLQGASYGYTF	TGCGCCAGCAGCTCCTTACAGGGGGCAAGCTATGGCTACACCTTC
NA	TRBJ1-5	NA	16	TRBV6-4	CASSDVGGFGNQPQHF	TGTGCCAGCAGTGATGTGGGGGGGTTCGGCAATCAGCCCCAGCATTTT
NA	TRBJ1-4	NA	14	TRBV19	CASSILTRGEKLFF	TGTGCCAGTAGTATTCTCACCCGGGGTGAAAAACTGTTTTTT
NA	TRBJ1-5	NA	14	TRBV5-5	CASSLGPANQPQHF	TGTGCCAGCAGCTTGGGACCGGCCAATCAGCCCCAGCATTTT
NA	TRBJ1-2	once	13	TRBV19	CASSISQGYGYTF	TGTGCCAGTAGTATATCCCAGGGCTATGGCTACACCTTC
NA	TRBJ2-7	NA	13	TRBV6-5	CASRTDRAYEQYF	TGTGCCAGCAGAACCGACAGAGCCTACGAGCAGTACTTC
NA	TRBJ2-5	NA	14	TRBV7-2	CASSLATGRETQYF	TGTGCCAGCAGCTTAGCCACGGGTCGCGAGACCCAGTACTTC
NA	TRBJ1-5	NA	17	TRBV4-1	CASSQDQSFGNNQPQHF	TGCGCCAGCAGCCAAGATCAGAGTTTCGGGAACAATCAGCCCCAGCATTTT
TRBD1	TRBJ1-4	once	13	TRBV5-5	CASSGQGNEKLFF	TGTGCCAGCAGCGGACAGGGGAATGAAAAACTGTTTTTT
TRBD1	TRBJ1-2	NA	15	TRBV27	CASSLSGTGGFGYTF	TGTGCCAGCAGTTTATCGGGGACAGGGGGCTTTGGCTACACCTTC
TRBD1	TRBJ1-4	NA	12	TRBV29-1	CSVRTGDEKLFF	TGCAGCGTTAGGACAGGGGATGAAAAACTGTTTTTT
TRBD1	TRBJ2-5	NA	14	TRBV13	CASSPGQGRETQYF	TGTGCCAGCAGCCCAGGACAGGGGAGAGAGACCCAGTACTTC
NA	TRBJ1-1	NA	15	TRBV4-1	CASSQGTQGVTEAFF	TGCGCCAGCAGCCAGGGGACGCAGGGAGTCACTGAAGCTTTCTTT
NA	TRBJ1-2	once	13	TRBV5-1	CASRTQANYGYTF	TGCGCCAGCAGAACTCAAGCTAACTATGGCTACACCTTC
NA	TRBJ1-4	NA	11	TRBV11-1	CASSLGEKLFF	TGTGCCAGCAGCTTGGGCGAAAAACTGTTTTTT
NA	TRBJ1-3	NA	14	TRBV27	CASSLRESGNTIYF	TGTGCCAGCAGTTTACGGGAATCTGGAAACACCATATATTTT
NA	TRBJ1-5	NA	13	TRBV30	CAWSAGGNQPQHF	TGTGCCTGGAGTGCAGGGGGCAATCAGCCCCAGCATTTT
TRBD1	TRBJ1-6	NA	15	TRBV28	CASRPGDRYNSPLHF	TGTGCCAGCAGACCCGGGGACAGGTATAATTCACCCCTCCACTTT
NA	TRBJ1-3	NA	15	TRBV7-2	CASSFHPSSGNTIYF	TGTGCCAGCAGCTTTCACCCTAGCTCTGGAAACACCATATATTTT
NA	TRBJ2-7	NA	12	TRBV6-1	CASSEDQFGQYF	TGTGCCAGCAGTGAAGACCAATTCGGGCAGTACTTC
TRBD1	TRBJ2-7	NA	15	TRBV5-4	CASSLGSGTGFEQYF	TGTGCCAGCAGCTTGGGATCCGGGACAGGCTTCGAGCAGTACTTC
TRBD1	TRBJ1-6	NA	15	TRBV3-1/TRBV3-2	CASSQAGQGNSPLHF	TGTGCCAGCAGCCAAGCGGGACAGGGTAATTCACCCCTCCACTTT
NA	TRBJ1-2	NA	14	TRBV28	CASSLPQGSYGYTF	TGTGCCAGCAGTTTACCCCAGGGATCCTATGGCTACACCTTC
NA	TRBJ1-5	once	14	TRBV6-5	CASSISDSNQPQHF	TGTGCCAGCAGCATTTCAGATTCCAATCAGCCCCAGCATTTT
TRBD2	TRBJ2-1	once	14	TRBV19	CASRQGTTRNEQFF	TGTGCCAGTAGACAAGGGACTACCCGGAATGAGCAGTTCTTC
NA	TRBJ1-1	NA	15	TRBV2	CASSLRVVFYTEAFF	TGTGCCAGCAGTTTACGGGTCGTTTTCTACACTGAAGCTTTCTTT
TRBD2	TRBJ2-7	NA	13	TRBV15	CATSRETSVKQYF	TGTGCCACCAGCAGAGAAACTAGCGTTAAGCAGTACTTC
TRBD2	TRBJ2-1	NA	17	TRBV7-2	CASSPTHLAGAYNEQFF	TGTGCCAGCAGCCCGACTCACCTAGCGGGAGCCTACAATGAGCAGTTCTTC
NA	TRBJ1-5	NA	12	TRBV5-6	CASSGPNQPQHF	TGTGCCAGCAGCGGACCAAATCAGCCCCAGCATTTT
NA	TRBJ2-5	NA	16	TRBV9	CASSVAPNRPQETQYF	TGTGCCAGCAGCGTAGCCCCGAACAGACCACAAGAGACCCAGTACTTC
TRBD2	TRBJ2-5	NA	15	TRBV6-5	CASSHLAGEKETQYF	TGTGCCAGCAGCCACTTAGCGGGAGAAAAAGAGACCCAGTACTTC
NA	TRBJ2-3	NA	14	TRBV19	CASSKGGRGDTQYF	TGTGCCAGTAGTAAGGGCGGGCGAGGAGATACGCAGTATTTT
NA	TRBJ1-3	once	16	TRBV24-1	CATSDLSPGQGNTIYF	TGTGCCACCAGTGATCTCTCCCCGGGACAAGGAAACACCATATATTTT
TRBD1	TRBJ1-2	few	14	TRBV30	CAWRAGQINYGYTF	TGTGCCTGGAGGGCGGGACAGATTAACTATGGCTACACCTTC
NA	TRBJ1-2	NA	12	TRBV30	CAWNTGSYGYTF	TGTGCCTGGAACACAGGCAGCTATGGCTACACCTTC
NA	TRBJ2-5	NA	14	TRBV7-9	CASSLIPSEETQYF	TGTGCCAGCAGCTTAATTCCTAGCGAAGAGACCCAGTACTTC
NA	TRBJ1-1	once	13	TRBV24-1	CATAPRGSTEAFF	TGTGCCACCGCACCGAGGGGGAGCACTGAAGCTTTCTTT
TRBD2	TRBJ2-1	NA	13	TRBV3-1/TRBV3-2	CASKAGEYNEQFF	TGTGCCAGCAAAGCGGGGGAATACAATGAGCAGTTCTTC